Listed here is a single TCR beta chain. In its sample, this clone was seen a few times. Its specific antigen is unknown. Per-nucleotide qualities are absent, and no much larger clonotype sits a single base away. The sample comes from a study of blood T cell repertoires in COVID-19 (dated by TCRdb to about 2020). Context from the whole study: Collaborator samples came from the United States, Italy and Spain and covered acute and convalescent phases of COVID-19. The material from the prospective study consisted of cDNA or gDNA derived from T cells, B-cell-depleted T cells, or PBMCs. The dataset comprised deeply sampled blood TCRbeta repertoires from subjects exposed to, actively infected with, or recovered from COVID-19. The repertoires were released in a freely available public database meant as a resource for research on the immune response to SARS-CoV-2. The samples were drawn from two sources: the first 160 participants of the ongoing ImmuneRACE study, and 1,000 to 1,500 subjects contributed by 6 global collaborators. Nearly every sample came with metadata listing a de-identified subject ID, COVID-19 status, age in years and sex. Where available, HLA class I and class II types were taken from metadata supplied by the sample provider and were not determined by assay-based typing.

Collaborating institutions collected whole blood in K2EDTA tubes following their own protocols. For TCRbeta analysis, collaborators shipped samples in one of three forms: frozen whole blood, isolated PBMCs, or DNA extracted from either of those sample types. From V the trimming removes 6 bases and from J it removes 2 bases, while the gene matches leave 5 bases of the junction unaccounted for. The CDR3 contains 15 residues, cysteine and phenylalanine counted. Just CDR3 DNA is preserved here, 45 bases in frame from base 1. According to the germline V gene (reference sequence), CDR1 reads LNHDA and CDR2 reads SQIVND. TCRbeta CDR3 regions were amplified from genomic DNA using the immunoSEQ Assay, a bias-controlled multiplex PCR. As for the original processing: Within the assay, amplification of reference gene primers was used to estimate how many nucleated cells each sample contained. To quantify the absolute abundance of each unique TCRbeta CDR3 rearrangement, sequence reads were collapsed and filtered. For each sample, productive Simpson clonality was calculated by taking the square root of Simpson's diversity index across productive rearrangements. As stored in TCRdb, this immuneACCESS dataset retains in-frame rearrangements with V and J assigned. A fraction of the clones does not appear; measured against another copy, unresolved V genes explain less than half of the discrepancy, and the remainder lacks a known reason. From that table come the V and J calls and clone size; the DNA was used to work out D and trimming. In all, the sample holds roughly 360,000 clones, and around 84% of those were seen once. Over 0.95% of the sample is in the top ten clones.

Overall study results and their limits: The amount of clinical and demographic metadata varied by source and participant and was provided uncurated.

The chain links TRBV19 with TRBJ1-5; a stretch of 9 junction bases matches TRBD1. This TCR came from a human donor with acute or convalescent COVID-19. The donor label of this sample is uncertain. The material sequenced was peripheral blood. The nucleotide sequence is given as TGTGCCAGTAGCTCGGGACAGGGAGGCAATCAGCCCCAGCATTTT. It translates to CASSSGQGGNQPQHF. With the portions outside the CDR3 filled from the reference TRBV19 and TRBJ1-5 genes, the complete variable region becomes DGGITQSPKYLFRKEGQNVTLSCEQNLNHDAMYWYRQDPGQGLRLIYYSQIVNDFQKGDIAEGYSVSREKKESFPLTVTSAQKNPTAFYLCASSSGQGGNQPQHFGDGTRLSIL.